Below are 32 T cell receptor beta chains sequenced from a single sample in a study of identical twins. TCRdb fed the 5' RACE reads into MiXCR, producing one record per CDR3 protein. The sample contains roughly 290,000 distinct CDR3 sequences, roughly 8.6% of which appear only once. The data were also submitted as part of a second study, on yellow fever vaccine responses in identical twins.

Sequencing input: memory (CD45RO+) T cells sorted from blood. These receptors came from a woman under 30 in good health.

The table lists this clonotype with a few counts. The CDR3 DNA follows: TGCGCCACCAAGCCGGGACTAGGTAACTACGAGCAGTACTTC. Protein: CATKPGLGNYEQYF. The gene calls are TRBV5-1 and TRBJ2-7; 8 nucleotides match TRBD2. This CDR3 has 14 amino acids. J lost 3 bases, V lost 9 bases, and 11 bases had no gene match. Germline values: CDR1 SGHRS, CDR2 YFSETQ.

This clonotype was found many times. The chain links TRBV20-1 to TRBJ2-3, with 9 bases identical to TRBD2. Germline loops: CDR1 DFQATT, CDR2 SNEGSKA (reference sequence). The CDR3 contains 16 residues. Unmatched junction bases numbered 15, after V lost 6 bases and J lost 5 bases. The CDR3 DNA sequence: TGCAGTGCCTATATTAGCGGGGGAGATAGGGGAGATACGCAGTATTTT. As protein: CSAYISGGDRGDTQYF.

This clonotype turned up a few times. The chain recombines TRBV16 with TRBJ2-7, with D uncertain. This CDR3 comprises 13 residues. The germline V gene encodes CDR1 KGHSY and CDR2 FQNENV. V shed 3 bases and J shed 4 bases, with 10 bases lying between them. The DNA of the CDR3 is TGTGCCAGCAGCCATAGAGCTGGGTACGAGCAGTACTTC. Its translation is CASSHRAGYEQYF.

A few counts support this clonotype. The chain carries TRBV19 and TRBJ1-2; D call uncertain. The CDR3 is made up of 13 amino acids. The germline V gene has CDR1 LNHDA and CDR2 SQIVND (reference sequence). The germline V and J ends were trimmed by 5 bases and 5 bases, with 12 bases remaining between them. In nucleotides, the CDR3 is TGTGCCAGTAGTGGCCCAGTCCGATATGGCTACACCTTC. Protein: CASSGPVRYGYTF. The full variable domain, in which reference TRBV19 and TRBJ1-2 provide the parts outside the CDR3, is DGGITQSPKYLFRKEGQNVTLSCEQNLNHDAMYWYRQDPGQGLRLIYYSQIVNDFQKGDIAEGYSVSREKKESFPLTVTSAQKNPTAFYLCASSGPVRYGYTFGSGTRLTVV.

This chain uses TRBV7-2 with TRBJ2-3; the match to TRBD2 covers 14 bases. After removal of 3 bases from V and 6 bases from J, the junction contained 8 bases not matched to a gene. CDR1 and CDR2 from the germline V gene are SGHTA and FQGNSA. This CDR3 region has 17 residues. This CDR3 reads CASSFRLAGGRGDTQYF. Here the CDR3 DNA reads TGTGCCAGCAGCTTCCGACTAGCGGGGGGGCGGGGGGATACGCAGTATTTT.

This clonotype occurred many times. This rearrangement joins TRBV12-3 or TRBV12-4 to TRBJ2-2; 7 positions agree with TRBD1. The V segment lost 2 bases and the J segment 1 base; nucleotides outside the gene matches: 1. The CDR3 runs 15 residues. The DNA for the CDR3 is TGTGCCAGCAGTTTATCAGGGGGGAACACCGGGGAGCTGTTTTTT. Translated, it gives CASSLSGGNTGELFF.

This clonotype was counted a few times. The chain joins TRBV6-5 to TRBJ1-1, with 9 bases identical to TRBD1. J lost 5 bases, V lost 2 bases, and 3 bases had no gene match. The CDR3 consists of 14 residues. CDR1 MNHEY and CDR2 SVGAGI come from the germline V gene. CDR3 nucleotides: TGTGCCAGCAGTTACGGGACAGGGAGAACTGAAGCTTTCTTT. Amino acids: CASSYGTGRTEAFF.

This clonotype was counted many times. V gene TRBV4-2 combines with J gene TRBJ1-4; TRBD1 matches at 8 bases. From germline, CDR1 is LGHNA and CDR2 YNFKEQ. This CDR3 is 16 amino acids long. V dropped 2 bases and J dropped 4; count of bases not matched to a gene: 6. The CDR3 protein is CASSQSYRGINEKLFF. DNA for the CDR3: TGTGCCAGCAGCCAATCGTACAGGGGGATTAATGAAAAACTGTTTTTT.

This clonotype showed up many times. V gene TRBV20-1 combines with J gene TRBJ2-1; D gene unclear. This CDR3 spans 13 amino acids. With 4 bases removed from V and 9 bases from J, the gap between germline ends came to 16 bases. Germline V gene lookup returns CDR1 DFQATT and CDR2 SNEGSKA (reference sequence). The CDR3 loop reads CSAMRSVSGEQFF. The CDR3 nucleotides are TGCAGTGCTATGAGATCCGTATCCGGTGAGCAGTTCTTC.

This clonotype has ten or more counts. This sequence joins TRBV7-6 and TRBJ2-7; D is perhaps TRBD1 (6 bases). The V and J ends lost 3 bases and 0 bases respectively, with 15 bases between them. CDR3 size: 16 residues. Per germline, CDR1 SGHVS and CDR2 FNYEAQ. Here the CDR3 DNA reads TGTGCCAGCAGCTTGAAACAGGGAGAGGGCTCCTACGAGCAGTACTTC. Amino acids: CASSLKQGEGSYEQYF.

The V call is TRBV19, the J call TRBJ2-1; either TRBD1 or TRBD2 may supply D (6 bases each). Per germline, CDR1 LNHDA and CDR2 SQIVND (reference sequence). V was clipped by 0 bases and J by 6 bases, with 12 bases between them. CDR3 length: 15 residues. The CDR3 coding sequence is TGTGCCAGTAGTATAGAAAGCTGGGGGGCCAATGAGCAGTTCTTC. Its protein product is CASSIESWGANEQFF.

This clonotype was recorded a few times. The chain combines TRBV28 with TRBJ2-5; 12 bases agree with TRBD2. Trimming removed 5 bases from V and 5 bases from J; junction bases left unmatched: 12. The length of the CDR3 is 17 residues. Germline values: CDR1 MDHEN, CDR2 SYDVKM. The DNA for the CDR3 is TGTGCCAGCAGTCCATGGGGGCTAGCGGGAGGGAGGGAGACCCAGTACTTC. Its protein is CASSPWGLAGGRETQYF. Full variable domain (rest looked up from reference TRBV28 and TRBJ2-5): DVKVTQSSRYLVKRTGEKVFLECVQDMDHENMFWYRQDPGLGLRLIYFSYDVKMKEKGDIPEGYSVSREKKERFSLILESASTNQTSMYLCASSPWGLAGGRETQYFGPGTRLLVL.

This clonotype was picked up many times. The V call is TRBV2, the J call TRBJ2-1; a possible D gene is TRBD2 (6 bases). This CDR3 comprises 17 residues. CDR1 SNHLY and CDR2 FYNNEI come from the germline V gene. V dropped 0 bases and J dropped 3 bases, with 15 bases sitting between them. The CDR3 nucleotides are TGTGCCAGCAGTGAAGCACCCCCGGGGCGGGGCTACAATGAGCAGTTCTTC. This gives the protein CASSEAPPGRGYNEQFF.

This clonotype was detected only a few times. The chain combines TRBV28 with TRBJ1-1; D is unclear. Per the germline V gene, CDR1 is MDHEN and CDR2 is SYDVKM. The V gene lost 5 bases and the J gene lost 8 bases, with 15 bases spanning the gap. This CDR3 comprises 13 residues. CDR3 bases: TGTGCCAGCAGTACCCCTATGTTGGGGGAAGCTTTCTTT. It is translated as CASSTPMLGEAFF.

This clonotype was found many times. The gene calls are TRBV25-1 and TRBJ2-4; possible D gene TRBD2, 5 bases. This CDR3 contains 12 residues. CDR1 and CDR2 from the germline V gene are MGHDK and SYGVNS. The V end lost 4 bases, the J end lost 9 bases, and 10 bases lay between the germline ends. As DNA, the CDR3 is TGTGCCAGCAGTGGGGTAGAGGGCATTCAGTACTTC. The encoded protein is CASSGVEGIQYF.

Only a few counts were recorded for this clonotype. The J gene is TRBJ1-1, the V gene TRBV28; D uncertain. CDR3 length equals 15 residues. The V end was cut by 6 bases, the J end by 0 bases, with 14 bases between. From germline, CDR1 is MDHEN and CDR2 SYDVKM. CDR3 sequence: CASRQPTIMNTEAFF. DNA for the CDR3: TGTGCCAGCAGACAGCCAACAATCATGAACACTGAAGCTTTCTTT.

This clonotype was seen repeatedly, ten times or more. The chain employs TRBV20-1 and TRBJ2-3; 13 nucleotides match TRBD2. The CDR3 is 18 amino acids. After removal of 6 bases from V and 3 bases from J, the junction contained 15 bases not matched to a gene. Per the germline V gene, CDR1 is DFQATT and CDR2 is SNEGSKA (reference sequence). CDR3 sequence: CSADAGTSGNGLTDTQYF. The CDR3 region has the DNA TGCAGTGCCGACGCCGGGACTAGCGGGAACGGGCTAACAGATACGCAGTATTTT.

The rearrangement links TRBV6-2 or TRBV6-3 to TRBJ2-3; D unresolved. V shed 1 base and J shed 1 base, with 9 bases lying between them. The CDR3 runs to 15 residues. From germline, CDR1 is MNHEY and CDR2 SVGEGT. In DNA, the CDR3 is TGTGCCAGCAGTTACTGGGAAACTCGCACAGATACGCAGTATTTT. Translation gives CASSYWETRTDTQYF.

This clonotype was counted many times. V usage is TRBV27 and J usage is TRBJ2-2; 11 positions agree with TRBD2. The J segment lost 6 bases and the V segment lost 4 bases, leaving 10 bases of the junction unmatched. Germline V CDR1 and CDR2: MNHEY, SMNVEV (reference sequence). This CDR3 region has 17 residues. As DNA, the CDR3 is TGTGCCAGCAGTTACGCCGGGCTAGCGGGAGGATCCGGGGAGCTGTTTTTT. Translation: CASSYAGLAGGSGELFF.

This clonotype appeared a few times. The V gene is TRBV5-1, the J gene TRBJ1-4; tentative D call: TRBD1 (5 bases). Between the trimmed V and J ends, which lost 2 bases and 8 bases, there was a span of 13 bases. This CDR3 is 14 amino acids long. Germline assignment: CDR1 SGHRS and CDR2 YFSETQ. In DNA form, the CDR3 reads TGCGCCAGCAGCTTCCGGGGCTTGGAGGAAAAACTGTTTTTT. It translates to CASSFRGLEEKLFF.

This clonotype turned up a few times. The chain employs TRBV28 and TRBJ2-2; D might be TRBD1 or TRBD2, each matching 6 bases. Germline CDR1 MDHEN, CDR2 SYDVKM. The CDR3 has 18 residues. V lost 1 base and J lost 7, with 22 bases in between. CDR3 in DNA: TGTGCCAGCAGTTTATCGTATCGAACAGGGAGGAAGAACGGGGAGCTGTTTTTT. This translates into CASSLSYRTGRKNGELFF.

The chain combines TRBV19 with TRBJ2-2, with D perhaps matching TRBD1 (6 bases). With 9 bases removed from V and 2 bases from J, the gap between germline ends came to 13 bases. This CDR3 has 14 amino acids. Germline loops: CDR1 LNHDA, CDR2 SQIVND (reference sequence). The CDR3 coding sequence is TGTGCCAGCACCACGGACAGAAACACCGGGGAGCTGTTTTTT. Protein: CASTTDRNTGELFF.

J is TRBJ2-2 and V is TRBV4-2; D perhaps matches TRBD2 (5 bases). There are 14 residues in the CDR3. The germline gives CDR1 LGHNA, CDR2 YNFKEQ. V lost 1 base to trimming and J lost 7 bases, with 10 bases between them. The CDR3 DNA sequence: TGTGCCAGCAGCCAAGTAGATGCGGGCGGGGAGCTGTTTTTT. Translation gives CASSQVDAGGELFF.

This clonotype was counted only a few times. V usage is TRBV10-1 and J usage is TRBJ2-5; no clear D. The germline V gene has CDR1 WNHNN and CDR2 SYGVQD (reference sequence). The CDR3 length is 16 residues. V dropped 2 bases and J dropped 5 bases, with 18 bases sitting between them. Here the CDR3 DNA reads TGCGCCAGCAGTGAGGCCCTTTTCCCCCCTAGGGAGACCCAGTACTTC. Translating gives CASSEALFPPRETQYF.

This clonotype was detected only a few times. The rearrangement links TRBV6-1 to TRBJ1-1; 7 nucleotides match TRBD1. V shed 11 bases, J shed 1 base, and the junction held 1 base outside the gene matches. The CDR3 covers 11 residues. Germline V gives CDR1 MNHNS, CDR2 SASEGT. The CDR3 spells CAHRGNTEAFF. CDR3 coding DNA: TGTGCCCACAGGGGGAACACTGAAGCTTTCTTT.

This clonotype has at least ten counts. V and J are TRBV10-3 and TRBJ2-7, with 8 positions matching TRBD1. The J segment lost 2 bases and the V segment lost 6 bases, leaving 6 bases of the junction unmatched. Looked up from germline, CDR1 is ENHRY and CDR2 is SYGVKD. The CDR3 consists of 14 residues. The CDR3 DNA sequence: TGTGCCATCAGGTCGGACAGGGCGGCCTACGAGCAGTACTTC. Its translation is CAIRSDRAAYEQYF.

This clonotype came up many times. J is TRBJ2-7 and V is TRBV29-1; D not resolved. Germline CDR1 reads SQVTM; CDR2 reads ANQGSEA. The CDR3 extends over 11 amino acids. The V end lost 4 bases, the J end lost 6 bases, and 10 bases lay between the germline ends. The CDR3 bases are TGCAGCGTTGTGGTTAGCACCGAGCAGTACGTC. It codes for CSVVVSTEQYV.

This clonotype was seen a handful of times. V usage is TRBV6-5 and J usage is TRBJ2-3, with a possible D match to TRBD2 (5 bases). Germline loops: CDR1 MNHEY, CDR2 SVGAGI. V lost 0 bases, J lost 6 bases, and 16 bases lay in between. CDR3 length: 16 residues. The CDR3 reads CASSYSQRGPLDTQYF. For the CDR3, the DNA is TGTGCCAGCAGTTACTCCCAAAGAGGGCCGTTGGATACGCAGTATTTT.

This clonotype was picked up many times. The V call is TRBV12-3 or TRBV12-4, the J call TRBJ2-5, with 7 bases aligning to TRBD2. This CDR3 comprises 13 residues. With 6 bases clipped from V and 1 base from J, the junction kept 2 bases outside the gene matches. CDR3 nucleotides: TGTGCCAGCAGCGGGACTACCCAAGAGACCCAGTACTTC. It codes for CASSGTTQETQYF.

A few counts support this clonotype. V and J are TRBV4-1 and TRBJ2-5; TRBD1 matches at 11 bases. V was clipped by 3 bases and J by 5 bases; unmatched bases: 5. This CDR3 is built from 15 residues. Germline loops: CDR1 MGHRA, CDR2 YSYEKL. CDR3 region: CASSQPGTGGETQYF. As DNA, the CDR3 is TGCGCCAGCAGCCAGCCCGGGACAGGGGGTGAGACCCAGTACTTC.

In this sample, this clonotype turned up many times. The chain links TRBV4-2 to TRBJ2-1, with TRBD2 matching over 11 bases. CDR3 length: 17 amino acids. Looked up from germline, CDR1 is LGHNA and CDR2 is YNFKEQ. The trim removed 1 base at V and 2 bases at J, leaving 4 bases unmatched. CDR3 sequence reads: CASSQALAGGAYNEQFF. The CDR3 DNA is TGTGCCAGCAGCCAAGCCCTAGCGGGAGGTGCCTACAATGAGCAGTTCTTC.

In this sample, this clonotype turned up many times. The rearrangement joins TRBV20-1 to TRBJ2-1, with 7 positions matching TRBD2. The germline V gene encodes CDR1 DFQATT and CDR2 SNEGSKA (reference sequence). The CDR3 extends over 14 amino acids. Losses at the gene ends were 7 bases for V and 1 base for J; bases not matched to a gene: 7. CDR3: CSVREGSSYNEQFF. The CDR3 nucleotides are TGCAGTGTCAGGGAGGGGAGTTCCTACAATGAGCAGTTCTTC.